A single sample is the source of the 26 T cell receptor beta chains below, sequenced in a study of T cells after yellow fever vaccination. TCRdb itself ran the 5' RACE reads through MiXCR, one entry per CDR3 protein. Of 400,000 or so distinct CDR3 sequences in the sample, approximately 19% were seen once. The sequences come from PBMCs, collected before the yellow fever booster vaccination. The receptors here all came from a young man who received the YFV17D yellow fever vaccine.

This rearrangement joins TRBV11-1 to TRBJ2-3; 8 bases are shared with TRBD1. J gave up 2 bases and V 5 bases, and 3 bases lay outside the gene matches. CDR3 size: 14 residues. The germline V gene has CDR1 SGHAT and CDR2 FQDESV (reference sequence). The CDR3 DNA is TGTGCCAGCAGCCGACAGGGGTTCACAGATACGCAGTATTTT. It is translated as CASSRQGFTDTQYF.

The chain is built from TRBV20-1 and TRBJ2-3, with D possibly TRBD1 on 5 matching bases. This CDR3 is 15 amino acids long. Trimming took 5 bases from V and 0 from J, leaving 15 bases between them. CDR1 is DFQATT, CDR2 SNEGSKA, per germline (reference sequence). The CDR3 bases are TGCAGTGCTGGTGGGGCCGGACGGAGCACAGATACGCAGTATTTT. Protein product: CSAGGAGRSTDTQYF.

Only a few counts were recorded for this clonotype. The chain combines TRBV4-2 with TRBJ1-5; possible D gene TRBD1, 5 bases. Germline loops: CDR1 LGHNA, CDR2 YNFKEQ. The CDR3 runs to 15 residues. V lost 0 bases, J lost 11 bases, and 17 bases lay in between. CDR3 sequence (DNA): TGTGCCAGCAGCCAAGATATCCGGGGGGATATGACCCAGCATTTT. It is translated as CASSQDIRGDMTQHF.

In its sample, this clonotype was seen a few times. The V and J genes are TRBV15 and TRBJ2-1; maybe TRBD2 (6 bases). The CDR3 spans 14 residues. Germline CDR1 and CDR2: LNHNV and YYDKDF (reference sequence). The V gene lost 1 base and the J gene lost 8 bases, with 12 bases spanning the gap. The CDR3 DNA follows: TGTGCCACCAGCAGAGTTAGCGGCGGGGATGAGCAGTTCTTC. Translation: CATSRVSGGDEQFF.

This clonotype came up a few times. The CDR3 loop is CASSFPGAISYNEQFF. The CDR3 DNA is TGTGCCAGCAGCTTCCCGGGGGCGATCTCCTACAATGAGCAGTTCTTC. The genes are TRBV7-2 and TRBJ2-1; TRBD1 or TRBD2 may be the D gene (6 bases each). V dropped 3 bases and J dropped 0 bases, with 12 bases sitting between them. Germline V gene sequence: CDR1 SGHTA, CDR2 FQGNSA. The length of the CDR3 is 16 residues.

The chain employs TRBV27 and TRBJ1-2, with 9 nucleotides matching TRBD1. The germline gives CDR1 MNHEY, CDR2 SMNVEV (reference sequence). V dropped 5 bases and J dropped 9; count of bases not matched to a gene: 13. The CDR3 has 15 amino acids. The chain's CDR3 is CASSGTGTGSRSYTF. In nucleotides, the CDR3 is TGTGCCAGCAGTGGAACCGGGACAGGGTCAAGGAGCTACACCTTC.

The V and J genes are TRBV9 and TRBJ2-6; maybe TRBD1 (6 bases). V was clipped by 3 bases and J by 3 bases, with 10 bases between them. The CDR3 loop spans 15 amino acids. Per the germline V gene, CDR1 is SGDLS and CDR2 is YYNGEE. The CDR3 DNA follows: TGTGCCAGCAGCGGCAGGGGACATGGGGCCAACGTCCTGACTTTC. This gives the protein CASSGRGHGANVLTF.

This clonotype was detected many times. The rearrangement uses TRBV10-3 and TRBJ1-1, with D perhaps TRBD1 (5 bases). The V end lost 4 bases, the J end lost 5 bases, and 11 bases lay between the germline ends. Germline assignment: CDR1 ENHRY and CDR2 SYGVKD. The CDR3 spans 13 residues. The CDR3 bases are TGTGCCATCAGTGTGACAGATGGGACTGAAGCTTTCTTT. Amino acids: CAISVTDGTEAFF.

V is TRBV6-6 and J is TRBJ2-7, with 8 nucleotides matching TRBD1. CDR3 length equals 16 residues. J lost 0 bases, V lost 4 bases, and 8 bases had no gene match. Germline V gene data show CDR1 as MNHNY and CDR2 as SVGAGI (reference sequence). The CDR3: CASSFGQGYSSYEQYV. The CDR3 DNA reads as TGTGCCAGCAGTTTTGGACAGGGATATAGCTCCTACGAGCAGTACGTC.

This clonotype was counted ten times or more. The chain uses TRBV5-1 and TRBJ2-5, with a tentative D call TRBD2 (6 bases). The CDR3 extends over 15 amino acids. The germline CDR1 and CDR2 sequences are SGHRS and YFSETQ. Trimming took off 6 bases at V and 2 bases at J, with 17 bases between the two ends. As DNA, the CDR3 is TGCGCCAGCATGCGATGGGGGACTCCGCAAGAGACCCAGTACTTC. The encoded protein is CASMRWGTPQETQYF.

This CDR3 is CASSLASRTDSNSPLHF. In nucleotides, the CDR3 is TGTGCCAGCAGCTTGGCCTCCAGGACGGACTCCAATTCACCCCTCCACTTT. The V and J genes are TRBV5-6 and TRBJ1-6; D is unclear. V lost 0 bases, J lost 7 bases, and 17 bases lay in between. CDR3 length equals 17 residues. Germline CDR1 SGHDT, CDR2 YYEEEE.

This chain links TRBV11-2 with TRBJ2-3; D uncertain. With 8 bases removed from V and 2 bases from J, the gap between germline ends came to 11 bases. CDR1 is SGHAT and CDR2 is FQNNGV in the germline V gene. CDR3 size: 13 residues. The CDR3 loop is CASVPENTDTQYF. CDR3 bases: TGTGCCAGCGTACCGGAAAACACAGATACGCAGTATTTT.

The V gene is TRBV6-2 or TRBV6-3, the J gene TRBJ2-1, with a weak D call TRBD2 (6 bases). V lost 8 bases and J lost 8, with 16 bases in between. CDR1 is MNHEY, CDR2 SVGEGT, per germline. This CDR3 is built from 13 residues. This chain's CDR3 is CASELRGGDEQFF. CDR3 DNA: TGTGCCAGCGAACTGAGGGGAGGCGATGAGCAGTTCTTC.

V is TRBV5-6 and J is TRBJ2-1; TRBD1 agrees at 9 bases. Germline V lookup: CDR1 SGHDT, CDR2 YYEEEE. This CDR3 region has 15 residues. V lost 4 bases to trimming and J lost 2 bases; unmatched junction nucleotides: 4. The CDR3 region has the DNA TGTGCCAGCAGCCCCCGGGACAGGGCCTACAATGAGCAGTTCTTC. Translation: CASSPRDRAYNEQFF.

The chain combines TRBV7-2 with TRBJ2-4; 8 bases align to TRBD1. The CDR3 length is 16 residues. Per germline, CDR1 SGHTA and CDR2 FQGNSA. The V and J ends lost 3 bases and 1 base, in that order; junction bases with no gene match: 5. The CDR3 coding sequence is TGTGCCAGCAGCTTTACAGGGGGTCTTGCCAAAAACATTCAGTACTTC. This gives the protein CASSFTGGLAKNIQYF.

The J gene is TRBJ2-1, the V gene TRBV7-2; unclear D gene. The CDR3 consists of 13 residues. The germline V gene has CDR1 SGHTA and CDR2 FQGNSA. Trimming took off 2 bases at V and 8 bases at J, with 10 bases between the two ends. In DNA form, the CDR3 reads TGTGCCAGCAGCTTATCTGGGAATCATGAGCAGTTCTTC. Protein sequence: CASSLSGNHEQFF.

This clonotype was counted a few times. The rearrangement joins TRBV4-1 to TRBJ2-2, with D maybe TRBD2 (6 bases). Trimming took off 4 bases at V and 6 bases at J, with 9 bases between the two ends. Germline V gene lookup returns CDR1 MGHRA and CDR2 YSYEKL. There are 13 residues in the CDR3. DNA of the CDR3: TGCGCCAGCAGCCGCCCGGGGGCCGGGGAGCTGTTTTTT. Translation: CASSRPGAGELFF.

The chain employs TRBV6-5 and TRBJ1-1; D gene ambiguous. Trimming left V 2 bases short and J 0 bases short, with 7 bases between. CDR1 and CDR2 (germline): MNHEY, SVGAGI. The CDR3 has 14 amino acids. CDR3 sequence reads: CASSYEGLNTEAFF. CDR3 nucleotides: TGTGCCAGCAGTTACGAGGGCTTGAACACTGAAGCTTTCTTT.

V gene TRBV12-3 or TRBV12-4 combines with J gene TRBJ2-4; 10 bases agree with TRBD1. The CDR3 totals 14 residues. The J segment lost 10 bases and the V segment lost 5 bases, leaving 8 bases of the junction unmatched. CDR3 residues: CASSPGQGSGIQYF. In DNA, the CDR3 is TGTGCCAGCAGTCCGGGACAGGGGAGTGGTATTCAGTACTTC.

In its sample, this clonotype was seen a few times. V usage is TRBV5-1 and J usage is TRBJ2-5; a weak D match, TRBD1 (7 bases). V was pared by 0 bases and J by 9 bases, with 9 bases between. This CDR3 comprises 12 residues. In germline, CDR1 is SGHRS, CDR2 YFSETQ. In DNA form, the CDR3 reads TGCGCCAGCAGCTTGGCCAGGGGGGCCCAGTACTTC. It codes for CASSLARGAQYF.

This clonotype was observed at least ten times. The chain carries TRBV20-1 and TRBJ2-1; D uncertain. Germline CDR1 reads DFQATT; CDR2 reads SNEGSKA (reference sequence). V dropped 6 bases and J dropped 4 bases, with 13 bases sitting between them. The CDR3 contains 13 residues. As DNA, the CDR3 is TGCAGTGCGCTCAGTGGCCTATACAATGAGCAGTTCTTC. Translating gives CSALSGLYNEQFF.

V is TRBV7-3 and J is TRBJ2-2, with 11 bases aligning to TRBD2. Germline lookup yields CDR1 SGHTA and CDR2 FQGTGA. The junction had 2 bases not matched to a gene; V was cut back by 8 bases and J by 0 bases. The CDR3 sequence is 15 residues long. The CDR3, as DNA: TGTGCCAGCTCGACTAGCGGGGCGAACACCGGGGAGCTGTTTTTT. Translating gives CASSTSGANTGELFF.

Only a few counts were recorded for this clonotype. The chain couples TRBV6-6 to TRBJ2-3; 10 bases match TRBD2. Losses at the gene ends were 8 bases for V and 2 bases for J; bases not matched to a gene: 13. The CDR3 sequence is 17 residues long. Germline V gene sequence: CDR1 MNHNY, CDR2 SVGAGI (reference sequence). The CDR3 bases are TGTGCCAGCTGGGGAGCGGGGGGGGACGGGAACACAGATACGCAGTATTTT. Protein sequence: CASWGAGGDGNTDTQYF.

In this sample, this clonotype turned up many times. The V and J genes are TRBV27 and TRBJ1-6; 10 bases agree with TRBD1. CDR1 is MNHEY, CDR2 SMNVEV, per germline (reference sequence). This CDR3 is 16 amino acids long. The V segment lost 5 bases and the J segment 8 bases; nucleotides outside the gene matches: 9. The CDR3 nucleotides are TGTGCCAGCAGTCGACGATCCGGGACAGGGGATTCACCCCTCCACTTT. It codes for CASSRRSGTGDSPLHF.

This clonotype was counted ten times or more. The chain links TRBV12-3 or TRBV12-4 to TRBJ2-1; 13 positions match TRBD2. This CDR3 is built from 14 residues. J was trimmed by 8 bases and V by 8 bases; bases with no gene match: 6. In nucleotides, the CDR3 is TGTGCCAGCGGGGGGGGACTAGCGGGACATGAGCAGTTCTTC. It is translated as CASGGGLAGHEQFF.

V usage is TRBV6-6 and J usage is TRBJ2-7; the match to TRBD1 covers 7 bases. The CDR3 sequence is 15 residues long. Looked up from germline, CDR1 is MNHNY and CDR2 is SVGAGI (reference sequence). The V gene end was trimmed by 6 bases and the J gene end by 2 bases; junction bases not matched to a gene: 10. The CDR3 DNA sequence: TGTGCCAGCAGCGACCAAACTCAGGGGGCCTACGAGCAGTACGTC. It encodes CASSDQTQGAYEQYV.